The 15 T cell receptor beta chains below all came from one sample that was sequenced in a study of cytomegalovirus exposure and HLA in healthy donors. A multiplex PCR was run with 60 Vbeta primers and 13 Jbeta primers. Sequencing used immunoSEQ multiplex PCR; TCRdb keeps in-frame clones, though not all of them. The table includes roughly 100,000 clones, about 69% detected once. Sequenced sample: PBMCs. Every receptor here comes from a woman aged 18-30 years in good health and CMV-seropositive.

In this sample, this clone turned up a few times. The chain couples TRBV2 to TRBJ1-5; D call uncertain. V dropped 1 base and J dropped 0 bases, with 7 bases sitting between them. The CDR3 length is 15 residues. The germline CDR1 and CDR2 sequences are SNHLY and FYNNEI. DNA of the CDR3: TGTGCCAGCAGTGAAGGACGGGTTAGCAATCAGCCCCAGCATTTT. Translated, it gives CASSEGRVSNQPQHF.

This chain connects TRBV29-1 to TRBJ1-2; 8 nucleotides match TRBD1. In germline, CDR1 is SQVTM, CDR2 ANQGSEA. CDR3 length: 12 residues. V lost 3 bases and J lost 6; bases outside the gene matches: 3. As DNA, the CDR3 is TGCAGCGTTGATCTGACAGGGGATGGCTACACCTTC. Protein: CSVDLTGDGYTF.

The chain employs TRBV7-9 and TRBJ2-5, with D possibly TRBD1 on 6 matching bases. The CDR3 runs to 15 residues. V lost 4 bases to trimming and J lost 3 bases, with 15 bases between them. CDR1 is SEHNR and CDR2 is FQNEAQ in the germline V gene (reference sequence). The CDR3, as DNA: TGTGCCAGCAGCTCCCGGGGCAGGGGCGAAGAGACCCAGTACTTC. It translates to CASSSRGRGEETQYF.

The chain links TRBV19 to TRBJ1-5, with 9 bases lining up with TRBD1. J was trimmed by 4 bases and V by 5 bases; bases with no gene match: 6. The germline CDR1 and CDR2 sequences are LNHDA and SQIVND (reference sequence). The CDR3 is 15 residues long. The DNA for the CDR3 is TGTGCCAGTAGTGCCGAGGACAGGGGAAATCAGCCCCAGCATTTT. Its protein product is CASSAEDRGNQPQHF.

A few counts support this clone. The V call is TRBV7-8, the J call TRBJ1-4, with D perhaps matching TRBD1 (6 bases). CDR3 size: 14 residues. Germline V gene lookup returns CDR1 SGHVS and CDR2 FQNEAQ. V lost 5 bases and J lost 3, with 10 bases in between. Here the CDR3 DNA reads TGTGCCAGCAGCCTCGGACAGCCTAATGAAAAACTGTTTTTT. Protein sequence: CASSLGQPNEKLFF.

The J gene is TRBJ1-2, the V gene TRBV28; D is perhaps TRBD1 (6 bases). This CDR3 has 13 residues. Germline-derived CDR1 and CDR2 are MDHEN and SYDVKM. Trimming took off 6 bases at V and 8 bases at J, with 16 bases between the two ends. The CDR3 loop reads CASSLGGAQGYTF. In nucleotides, the CDR3 is TGTGCCAGCAGCCTAGGGGGGGCGCAGGGCTACACCTTC.

This clone was seen more than once but under ten times. This chain links TRBV5-5 with TRBJ1-1, with D maybe TRBD1 (5 bases). In germline, CDR1 is SGHKS, CDR2 YYEKEE (reference sequence). The CDR3 is 13 amino acids. Trimming cost V 0 bases and J 6 bases, with 9 bases left between them. CDR3 sequence reads: CASSLVGAPEAFF. In DNA form, the CDR3 reads TGTGCCAGCAGCTTGGTAGGGGCCCCTGAAGCTTTCTTT.

V usage is TRBV7-2 and J usage is TRBJ2-1; TRBD2 agrees at 9 bases. The CDR3 has 16 residues. V was pared by 1 base and J by 4 bases, with 5 bases of the junction left unmatched. The germline V gene encodes CDR1 SGHTA and CDR2 FQGNSA. The DNA for the CDR3 is TGTGCCAGCAGCTTAGTTAGACTAGCGGTATACAATGAGCAGTTCTTC. Its translation is CASSLVRLAVYNEQFF.

A remark on this clone: One end of the junction does not line up with germline, which may come from a read error. Other DNA sequences of this sample code for an identical CDR3. This chain uses TRBV2 with TRBJ1-3; 7 bases are a match to TRBD1. The CDR3 is 15 amino acids. Germline CDR1 SNHLY, CDR2 FYNNEI. CDR3 sequence (DNA): TGCGCCAGCAGGAAGGGACAGCTCTCTGGAAACACCATATATTTT. It specifies CASRKGQLSGNTIYF.

In nucleotides, the CDR3 is TGTGCCAGCAGCGTGGGGACAGGGTATCAGCCCCAGCATTTT. Residues: CASSVGTGYQPQHF. The chain is built from TRBV9 and TRBJ1-5; 9 nucleotides line up with TRBD1. The length of the CDR3 is 14 residues. V shed 2 bases and J 5 bases; nucleotides not matched to a gene: 2. Germline V gene sequence: CDR1 SGDLS, CDR2 YYNGEE.

This clone has just a few counts. CDR3 coding DNA: TGTGCCAGCAGGGACAGCACCTACGAGCAGTACTTC. Translated, it gives CASRDSTYEQYF. The J gene is TRBJ2-7, the V gene TRBV2; TRBD1 might be the D (6 bases). V lost 6 bases and J 2 bases, leaving 8 bases between the germline ends. Germline CDR1 SNHLY, CDR2 FYNNEI. CDR3 size: 12 residues.

CDR3 protein: CASSLIRDFPGGELFF. As DNA, the CDR3 is TGTGCCAGCAGCCTCATCCGGGACTTCCCCGGCGGGGAGCTGTTTTTT. V and J are TRBV11-2 and TRBJ2-2; D is possibly TRBD2 (6 bases). The CDR3 is 16 amino acids. Trimming shortened V by 5 bases and J by 7 bases, and 20 bases separated the two germline ends. Germline V CDR1 and CDR2: SGHAT, FQNNGV. Together with reference TRBV11-2 and TRBJ2-2, the CDR3 gives the full variable domain: EAGVAQSPRYKIIEKRQSVAFWCNPISGHATLYWYQQILGQGPKLLIQFQNNGVVDDSQLPKDRFSAERLKGVDSTLKIQPAKLEDSAVYLCASSLIRDFPGGELFFGEGSRLTVL.

The chain carries TRBV9 and TRBJ1-4, with D perhaps matching TRBD1 (5 bases). Germline values: CDR1 SGDLS, CDR2 YYNGEE. V shed 0 bases and J shed 8 bases, with 17 bases lying between them. The CDR3 is 16 residues long. The CDR3 bases are TGTGCCAGCAGCGTAGAGGGCCGGGGGAGAGGCGAAAAACTGTTTTTT. The encoded protein is CASSVEGRGRGEKLFF. Drawing the rest from reference TRBV9 and TRBJ1-4, the complete variable domain is DSGVTQTPKHLITATGQRVTLRCSPRSGDLSVYWYQQSLDQGLQFLIQYYNGEERAKGNILERFSAQQFPDLHSELNLSSLELGDSALYFCASSVEGRGRGEKLFFGSGTQLSVL.

The chain joins TRBV5-4 to TRBJ1-1; D is unresolved. This CDR3 contains 15 residues. Looked up from germline, CDR1 is SGHNT and CDR2 is YYREEE (reference sequence). Deletions cut 3 bases from V and 0 bases from J, with 12 bases between. The CDR3 is CASSSAVLMNTEAFF. CDR3 DNA sequence: TGTGCCAGCAGCTCCGCCGTTCTAATGAACACTGAAGCTTTCTTT.

The genes are TRBV30 and TRBJ1-1; 9 bases are a match to TRBD1. With 3 bases clipped from V and 1 base from J, the junction kept 3 bases outside the gene matches. CDR3 size: 14 residues. The germline V gene has CDR1 GTSNPN and CDR2 SVGIG (reference sequence). The CDR3 is CAWRGDRENTEAFF. The CDR3 bases are TGTGCCTGGAGAGGGGACAGGGAGAACACTGAAGCTTTCTTT.